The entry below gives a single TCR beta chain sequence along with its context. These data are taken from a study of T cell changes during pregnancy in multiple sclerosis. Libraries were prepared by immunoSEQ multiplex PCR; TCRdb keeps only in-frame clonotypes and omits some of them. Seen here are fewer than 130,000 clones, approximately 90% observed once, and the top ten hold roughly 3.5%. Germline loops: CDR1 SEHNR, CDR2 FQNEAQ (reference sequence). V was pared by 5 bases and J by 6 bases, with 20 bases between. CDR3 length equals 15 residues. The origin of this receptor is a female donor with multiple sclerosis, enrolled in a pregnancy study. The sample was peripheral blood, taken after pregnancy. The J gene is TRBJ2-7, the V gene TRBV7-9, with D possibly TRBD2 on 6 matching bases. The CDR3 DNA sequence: TGTGCCAGCAGCGAGGACGTACAAAGGGGAGGCGAGCAGTACTTC. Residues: CASSEDVQRGGEQYF.